These 28 T cell receptor beta chains were sequenced from one sample in a study of T cells in Graves' hyperthyroidism and ophthalmopathy. TCR beta CDR3 sequences were amplified from RNA transcripts. An initial round of RT-PCR targeting the TCR CDR3 relied on the HTBI primer set. One entry per CDR3 protein, called by TCRdb with MiXCR from the multiplex PCR reads. The table shows 530,000 or so distinct CDR3 sequences, with about 15% occurring only once. The sequencing input was blood. Receptors were obtained from a woman under 30 with Graves' ophthalmopathy.

This clonotype was counted many times. V gene TRBV3-1 combines with J gene TRBJ1-5, with 7 bases matching TRBD1. After removal of 4 bases from V and 0 bases from J, the junction contained 9 bases not matched to a gene. Per germline, CDR1 LGHDT and CDR2 YNNKEL (reference sequence). The length of the CDR3 is 17 residues. This chain's CDR3 is CASSPGGFYDSNQPQHF. In DNA form, the CDR3 reads TGTGCCAGCAGCCCAGGGGGATTTTACGATAGCAATCAGCCCCAGCATTTT.

In its sample, this clonotype was seen a few times. The rearrangement links TRBV4-1 to TRBJ2-7; no reliable D call. Germline CDR1 MGHRA, CDR2 YSYEKL. CDR3 length: 13 residues. Trimming cost V 0 bases and J 4 bases, with 7 bases left between them. CDR3 residues: CASSQEALYEQYF. Written as DNA, the CDR3 is TGCGCCAGCAGCCAAGAGGCCCTTTACGAGCAGTACTTC.

The V call is TRBV25-1, the J call TRBJ2-1, with TRBD1 matching 10 bases. The trim removed 5 bases at V and 9 bases at J, leaving 7 bases unmatched. This CDR3 contains 14 residues. From germline, CDR1 is MGHDK and CDR2 SYGVNS. The CDR3 bases are TGTGCCAGCAGTCTTGGGACAGGGGAAACTGAGCAGTTCTTC. Its protein is CASSLGTGETEQFF.

This chain uses TRBV4-1 with TRBJ2-2, with 9 bases lining up with TRBD2. J lost 6 bases, V lost 3 bases, and 8 bases had no gene match. The CDR3 consists of 16 residues. CDR1 and CDR2 (germline): MGHRA, YSYEKL. This chain's CDR3 is CASSHSEREEAGELFF. The DNA for the CDR3 is TGCGCCAGCAGCCATTCTGAGCGGGAGGAAGCCGGGGAGCTGTTTTTT.

The table lists this clonotype with many counts. This sequence joins TRBV10-3 and TRBJ2-5; a possible D gene is TRBD1 (5 bases). The germline V and J ends were trimmed by 9 bases and 9 bases, with 17 bases remaining between them. Germline CDR1 is ENHRY and CDR2 is SYGVKD. This CDR3 comprises 12 residues. CDR3 region: CAIRGSRGPQYF. In nucleotides, the CDR3 is TGTGCCATAAGGGGTAGCAGAGGACCCCAGTACTTC.

This clonotype was counted many times. The rearrangement joins TRBV5-1 to TRBJ2-1; D possibly corresponds to TRBD2 (5 bases). Germline CDR1 is SGHRS and CDR2 is YFSETQ. V shed 2 bases and J shed 5 bases, with 11 bases lying between them. This CDR3 contains 14 residues. The CDR3 DNA follows: TGCGCCAGCAGCTTATCTGGGAGCCACAATGAGCAGTTCTTC. Encoded protein: CASSLSGSHNEQFF. The full variable domain, with the rest looked up from reference TRBV5-1 and TRBJ2-1, is KAGVTQTPRYLIKTRGQQVTLSCSPISGHRSVSWYQQTPGQGLQFLFEYFSETQRNKGNFPGRFSGRQFSNSRSEMNVSTLELGDSALYLCASSLSGSHNEQFFGPGTRLTVL.

The chain recombines TRBV29-1 with TRBJ2-7; unclear D gene. This CDR3 comprises 12 residues. Trimming took 0 bases from V and 3 from J, leaving 6 bases between them. The germline V gene encodes CDR1 SQVTM and CDR2 ANQGSEA. This chain's CDR3 is CSVEDDGYEQYF. The CDR3 region has the DNA TGCAGCGTTGAAGACGATGGCTACGAGCAGTACTTC.

The V and J genes are TRBV29-1 and TRBJ2-4; 8 bases match TRBD1. The germline gives CDR1 SQVTM, CDR2 ANQGSEA. With 1 base clipped from V and 6 bases from J, the junction kept 2 bases outside the gene matches. The CDR3 runs 13 residues. In DNA, the CDR3 is TGCAGCGTTGAAGTCGGACAGGGAAACATTCAGTACTTC. Protein product: CSVEVGQGNIQYF. Complete variable domain (other parts from reference TRBV29-1 and TRBJ2-4): SAVISQKPSRDICQRGTSLTIQCQVDSQVTMMFWYRQQPGQSLTLIATANQGSEATYESGFVIDKFPISRPNLTFSTLTVSNMSPEDSSIYLCSVEVGQGNIQYFGAGTRLSVL.

This clonotype was observed a few times. The CDR3 nucleotides are TGTGCCAGCAGCTTATTGCCAGGGGACACTGAAGCTTTCTTT. Its translation: CASSLLPGDTEAFF. The chain carries TRBV7-9 and TRBJ1-1, with D possibly TRBD1 on 6 matching bases. The CDR3 length is 14 residues. Germline CDR1 reads SEHNR; CDR2 reads FQNEAQ (reference sequence). V dropped 2 bases and J dropped 3 bases, with 10 bases sitting between them. The full variable domain, completed using reference TRBV7-9 and TRBJ1-1, is DTGVSQNPRHKITKRGQNVTFRCDPISEHNRLYWYRQTLGQGPEFLTYFQNEAQLEKSRLLSDRFSAERPKGSFSTLEIQRTEQGDSAMYLCASSLLPGDTEAFFGQGTRLTVV.

This clonotype was picked up a small number of times. This sequence joins TRBV12-3 or TRBV12-4 and TRBJ1-1; D gene uncertain. Trimming shortened V by 0 bases and J by 8 bases, and 10 bases separated the two germline ends. This CDR3 spans 13 amino acids. The CDR3 spells CASSLASPPEAFF. The CDR3 DNA is TGTGCCAGCAGTTTAGCGTCTCCCCCAGAAGCTTTCTTT.

This clonotype has just a few counts. V usage is TRBV7-8 and J usage is TRBJ1-2; D is unclear. In germline, CDR1 is SGHVS, CDR2 FQNEAQ. Trimming left V 6 bases short and J 4 bases short, with 15 bases between. CDR3 length: 14 amino acids. The CDR3 DNA follows: TGTGCCAGCAGTTACGAACAATCCTTCTATGGCTACACCTTC. This translates into CASSYEQSFYGYTF.

This clonotype has only a few counts. The chain uses TRBV18 and TRBJ2-2; D is undetermined. Trimming cost V 3 bases and J 2 bases, with 7 bases left between them. The length of the CDR3 is 14 residues. Germline V CDR1 and CDR2: KGHSH, LQKENI. DNA for the CDR3: TGTGCCAGCTCACCTTCGACCAACACCGGGGAGCTGTTTTTT. As protein: CASSPSTNTGELFF.

This clonotype has at least ten counts. The chain has TRBV28 and TRBJ1-4; D is unclear. CDR3 length equals 14 residues. The germline V gene has CDR1 MDHEN and CDR2 SYDVKM. With 4 bases removed from V and 4 bases from J, the gap between germline ends came to 10 bases. The DNA for the CDR3 is TGTGCCAGCAGTTATCTGGCCATTAATGAAAAACTGTTTTTT. Translated: CASSYLAINEKLFF.

This clonotype was found many times. The chain links TRBV20-1 to TRBJ1-1, with D tentatively TRBD1 (6 bases). This CDR3 contains 14 residues. The germline V and J ends were trimmed by 5 bases and 3 bases, with 16 bases remaining between them. Germline CDR1 DFQATT, CDR2 SNEGSKA (reference sequence). CDR3: CSAPMGTSYTEAFF. Written as DNA, the CDR3 is TGCAGTGCTCCTATGGGGACATCATACACTGAAGCTTTCTTT.

Ten or more counts support this clonotype. This chain connects TRBV30 to TRBJ1-1, with unresolved D. V lost 2 bases, J lost 7 bases, and 11 bases lay in between. Germline lookup yields CDR1 GTSNPN and CDR2 SVGIG (reference sequence). The CDR3 is 12 residues long. CDR3 sequence reads: CAWSPRKFEAFF. The CDR3 nucleotides read TGTGCCTGGAGTCCCAGGAAATTTGAAGCTTTCTTT.

This clonotype was observed at least ten times. V usage is TRBV28 and J usage is TRBJ2-3; TRBD2 agrees at 15 bases. CDR3 length: 18 residues. Unmatched junction bases numbered 11, after V lost 6 bases and J lost 4 bases. Per germline, CDR1 MDHEN and CDR2 SYDVKM. In DNA form, the CDR3 reads TGTGCCAGCAGCTTGGGACTAGCGGGGGGCCAGGCCGCAGATACGCAGTATTTT. Its protein product is CASSLGLAGGQAADTQYF.

This clonotype was seen once. Germline is not matched at one junction end, which may reflect a read error. The chain joins TRBV28 to TRBJ1-6, with D unresolved. This CDR3 comprises 15 residues. The germline CDR1 and CDR2 sequences are MDHEN and SYDVKM. CDR3 in DNA: TGTGCCAGCGGTTTATCCCAACAGTACAATTCACCCCTCCACTTT. This encodes CASGLSQQYNSPLHF.

Concerning this clonotype: The junction does not match germline at one end; this may be a read error. V usage is TRBV29-1 and J usage is TRBJ2-3; D remains ambiguous. CDR1 is SQVTM, CDR2 ANQGSEA, per germline. This CDR3 spans 13 amino acids. CDR3 protein: CGVVRTSTDTQYF. The CDR3, as DNA: TGCGGCGTTGTAAGAACTAGCACAGATACGCAGTATTTT.

This clonotype was seen ten or more times. V gene TRBV2 combines with J gene TRBJ1-1; the D is unclear. The germline V gene encodes CDR1 SNHLY and CDR2 FYNNEI. The CDR3 has 13 amino acids. Trimming removed 6 bases at V and 0 bases at J, with 8 bases between. CDR3 coding DNA: TGTGCCAGCAGGGATGAAGTGAACACTGAAGCTTTCTTT. Translated: CASRDEVNTEAFF.

The V gene is TRBV28, the J gene TRBJ1-1; 11 bases map to TRBD1. Germline CDR1 reads MDHEN; CDR2 reads SYDVKM. The V gene end was trimmed by 3 bases and the J gene end by 10 bases; junction bases not matched to a gene: 13. The CDR3 is 16 residues long. The CDR3 loop is CASSLIGWTGGEGAFF. The DNA for the CDR3 is TGTGCCAGCAGTTTGATTGGGTGGACAGGGGGCGAGGGAGCTTTCTTT.

The chain links TRBV28 to TRBJ1-1; no reliable D call. Between the trimmed V and J ends, which lost 3 bases and 2 bases, there was a span of 4 bases. Germline V gene sequence: CDR1 MDHEN, CDR2 SYDVKM. The CDR3 sequence is 12 residues long. The CDR3 nucleotides are TGTGCCAGCAGTTTTGATAACACTGAAGCTTTCTTT. It is translated as CASSFDNTEAFF.

J is TRBJ1-2 and V is TRBV20-1, with D possibly being TRBD1 (6 bases). This CDR3 has 14 residues. With 0 bases removed from V and 7 bases from J, the gap between germline ends came to 15 bases. CDR1 and CDR2 (germline): DFQATT, SNEGSKA (reference sequence). The CDR3 is CSARDLGQGPGYTF. The CDR3 DNA reads TGCAGTGCTAGAGATCTCGGCCAGGGGCCTGGCTACACCTTC.

In its sample, this clonotype was seen many times. The CDR3 nucleotides read TGCAGTGCTGAAACTAGCGGGGGGCCCAATGAGCAGTTCTTC. Residues: CSAETSGGPNEQFF. V and J are TRBV20-1 and TRBJ2-1, with 12 bases that match TRBD2. CDR3 length: 14 residues. V was clipped by 5 bases and J by 6 bases; unmatched bases: 5. CDR1 is DFQATT and CDR2 is SNEGSKA in the germline V gene (reference sequence).

The genes are TRBV6-1 and TRBJ2-7; TRBD1 is a possible D gene (5 bases). The CDR3 is 14 residues long. CDR1 is MNHNS and CDR2 is SASEGT in the germline V gene. The V gene lost 6 bases and the J gene lost 0 bases, with 12 bases spanning the gap. DNA of the CDR3: TGTGCCAGCAGAGGACATCCGAGCTCCTACGAGCAGTACTTC. It specifies CASRGHPSSYEQYF.

This clonotype appeared many times. The chain has TRBV28 and TRBJ2-5; D remains ambiguous. V lost 5 bases and J lost 5, with 9 bases in between. Per germline, CDR1 MDHEN and CDR2 SYDVKM. This CDR3 region has 12 residues. CDR3 bases: TGTGCCAGCAGTACTCGACCGGAGACCCAGTACTTC. Protein product: CASSTRPETQYF.

This clonotype was recorded many times. The V and J genes are TRBV13 and TRBJ1-5; possible D gene TRBD1, 5 bases. Trimming removed 0 bases from V and 11 bases from J, with 14 bases in between. The CDR3 loop spans 14 amino acids. Per the germline V gene, CDR1 is PRHDT and CDR2 is FYEKMQ (reference sequence). As DNA, the CDR3 is TGTGCCAGCAGCTTAGGCCGGGGGGATCGCGCCCAGCATTTT. Translated, it gives CASSLGRGDRAQHF. Based on the CDR3 plus reference TRBV13 and TRBJ1-5, the full variable domain is AAGVIQSPRHLIKEKRETATLKCYPIPRHDTVYWYQQGPGQDPQFLISFYEKMQSDKGSIPDRFSAQQFSDYHSELNMSSLELGDSALYFCASSLGRGDRAQHFGDGTRLSIL.

The J gene is TRBJ2-1, the V gene TRBV12-3 or TRBV12-4; 9 nucleotides align to TRBD2. V lost 3 bases and J lost 7; bases outside the gene matches: 7. The CDR3 runs 15 residues. The CDR3 reads CASSFMLAGRNEQFF. The CDR3 nucleotides read TGTGCCAGCAGTTTTATGCTAGCGGGAAGGAATGAGCAGTTCTTC.

The V and J genes are TRBV6-5 and TRBJ2-3; TRBD2 aligns across 7 bases. CDR3 size: 15 residues. CDR1 is MNHEY, CDR2 SVGAGI, per germline. Unmatched junction bases numbered 3, after V lost 0 bases and J lost 3 bases. CDR3 in amino acids: CASSYSGRGTDTQYF. CDR3 bases: TGTGCCAGCAGTTACTCGGGGAGGGGAACAGATACGCAGTATTTT.